The sequence of this T cell receptor beta chain was determined in a study of OX40 agonist ivuxolimab in advanced cancers. CDR3 length: 17 amino acids. Trimming removed 1 base from V and 5 bases from J; junction bases left unmatched: 8. Germline lookup yields CDR1 SGHRS and CDR2 YFSETQ. The repertoire was sequenced with immunoSEQ multiplex PCR; TCRdb's copy has only in-frame clones and lacks some. The sample carries around 140,000 clones, approximately 90% recorded once. This sample comprised CD4+ or CD8+ T cells sorted from blood, obtained in a trial of the OX40 agonist ivuxolimab. The sequence came from an adult with an advanced solid tumor such as melanoma, head and neck, liver or kidney cancer. J is TRBJ1-4 and V is TRBV5-1, with 10 bases fitting TRBD1. In DNA, the CDR3 is TGCGCCAGCAGCTTGCAAGGACAGGGGGTCGGAAATGAAAAACTGTTTTTT. Protein sequence: CASSLQGQGVGNEKLFF.